A single sample is the source of the 25 T cell receptor beta chains below, sequenced in a study of monozygotic twins with inflammatory bowel disease. TCRdb reprocessed the 5' RACE reads and stores each CDR3 protein as one record, lacking DNA. The sample table includes 140,000 to 150,000 distinct CDR3 sequences. Sequenced material: blood. These receptors were obtained from a human donor with ulcerative colitis or Crohn's disease, or a healthy co-twin of an affected twin (not recorded which).

The V and J genes are TRBV9 and TRBJ2-2; TCRdb returns TRBD1, unconfirmable since there is no DNA. Per germline, CDR1 SGDLS and CDR2 YYNGEE. The length of the CDR3 is 16 residues. The CDR3 sequence: CASSVQQGAPTGELFF.

The J gene is TRBJ1-1, the V gene TRBV29-1; TCRdb's D call, TRBD1, is unchecked because there is no DNA. This CDR3 has 14 amino acids. Germline lookup yields CDR1 SQVTM and CDR2 ANQGSEA. CDR3 region: CSVAATGVGTEAFF.

The chain carries TRBV29-1 and TRBJ2-1; TCRdb's assignment of TRBD2 cannot be checked, as there is no DNA. From germline, CDR1 is SQVTM and CDR2 ANQGSEA. CDR3 size: 15 residues. The chain's CDR3 is CSVAPLRRENNEQFF.

J is TRBJ2-3 and V is TRBV5-1; there is no DNA to check the TCRdb D call of TRBD2. The CDR3 extends over 14 amino acids. Germline-derived CDR1 and CDR2 are SGHRS and YFSETQ. This chain's CDR3 is CASSLEGITYTQYF.

V and J are TRBV7-8 and TRBJ2-1; the TRBD2 assignment by TCRdb is unverifiable without DNA. CDR1 is SGHVS, CDR2 FQNEAQ, per germline. The CDR3 spans 15 residues. Here the CDR3 reads CASRPERRIYNEQFF.

V usage is TRBV4-2 and J usage is TRBJ1-5; TCRdb indicates TRBD1, and absent DNA this call remains unverified. Germline-derived CDR1 and CDR2 are LGHNA and YNFKEQ. The CDR3 spans 14 residues. The CDR3 protein is CASSPTGTEQPQHF.

The V gene is TRBV29-1, the J gene TRBJ1-1; the TRBD1 assignment by TCRdb is unverifiable without DNA. Germline V CDR1 and CDR2: SQVTM, ANQGSEA. This CDR3 spans 12 amino acids. CDR3 amino acids: CSVKQGNTEAFF.

The rearrangement links TRBV11-2 to TRBJ2-3; TCRdb's D call of TRBD1 is untestable without DNA. The germline CDR1 and CDR2 sequences are SGHAT and FQNNGV. The CDR3 is 15 residues long. The CDR3 sequence: CASSLVEGNTDTQYF. The variable domain in full, completed from reference TRBV11-2 and TRBJ2-3, reads EAGVAQSPRYKIIEKRQSVAFWCNPISGHATLYWYQQILGQGPKLLIQFQNNGVVDDSQLPKDRFSAERLKGVDSTLKIQPAKLEDSAVYLCASSLVEGNTDTQYFGPGTRLTVL.

The V call is TRBV5-6, the J call TRBJ2-2. From germline, CDR1 is SGHDT and CDR2 YYEEEE. The CDR3 loop spans 16 amino acids. This CDR3 reads CASSPVGAANTGELFF.

The chain couples TRBV5-1 to TRBJ2-7. Germline V gene lookup returns CDR1 SGHRS and CDR2 YFSETQ. CDR3 length equals 13 residues. The CDR3 sequence: CASSVGDSYEQYF.

The chain combines TRBV9 with TRBJ1-1. The CDR3 is 15 residues long. Looked up from germline, CDR1 is SGDLS and CDR2 is YYNGEE. CDR3 sequence reads: CASSVEGRPNTEAFF. Full variable domain (rest looked up from reference TRBV9 and TRBJ1-1): DSGVTQTPKHLITATGQRVTLRCSPRSGDLSVYWYQQSLDQGLQFLIQYYNGEERAKGNILERFSAQQFPDLHSELNLSSLELGDSALYFCASSVEGRPNTEAFFGQGTRLTVV.

V gene TRBV29-1 combines with J gene TRBJ1-4; the TCRdb D gene call, TRBD1, has no DNA to confirm it. The length of the CDR3 is 14 residues. Germline V lookup: CDR1 SQVTM, CDR2 ANQGSEA. CDR3 protein: CSVLGVTTNEKLFF.

This chain joins TRBV2 and TRBJ2-7; TCRdb's D call of TRBD1 is untestable without DNA. There are 14 residues in the CDR3. Germline V lookup: CDR1 SNHLY, CDR2 FYNNEI. The CDR3 reads CASKYSPGGNEQYF.

The chain recombines TRBV28 with TRBJ2-7; TCRdb lists TRBD1, though no DNA is available to test this call. This CDR3 has 12 amino acids. Germline V gives CDR1 MDHEN, CDR2 SYDVKM. CDR3 protein: CAGGRSSYEQYF.

The CDR3 sequence: CASNSGTSGIRGGELFF. V and J are TRBV28 and TRBJ2-2; TCRdb calls TRBD2, which cannot be checked without DNA. Germline values: CDR1 MDHEN, CDR2 SYDVKM. The CDR3 is 17 amino acids.

V gene TRBV27 combines with J gene TRBJ2-1; TCRdb's assignment of TRBD2 cannot be checked, as there is no DNA. CDR3 length equals 17 residues. The germline CDR1 and CDR2 sequences are MNHEY and SMNVEV (reference sequence). The CDR3: CASSLSQRVSGGNEQFF.

This chain connects TRBV7-2 to TRBJ2-3; TCRdb gives TRBD1 as the D gene, but with no DNA this cannot be confirmed. CDR3 length: 15 amino acids. In germline, CDR1 is SGHTA, CDR2 FQGNSA. CDR3 sequence: CASSFSGGGTDTQYF. Based on the CDR3 plus reference TRBV7-2 and TRBJ2-3, the full variable domain is GAGVSQSPSNKVTEKGKDVELRCDPISGHTALYWYRQSLGQGLEFLIYFQGNSAPDKSGLPSDRFSAERTGGSVSTLTIQRTQQEDSAVYLCASSFSGGGTDTQYFGPGTRLTVL.

The rearrangement uses TRBV6-5 and TRBJ2-5. The CDR3 has 15 residues. Germline values: CDR1 MNHEY, CDR2 SVGAGI. CDR3 sequence: CASSYSMGLARTQYF.

This sequence joins TRBV7-2 and TRBJ2-7; checking the TCRdb D call of TRBD2 is not possible without DNA. This CDR3 spans 14 amino acids. Germline-derived CDR1 and CDR2 are SGHTA and FQGNSA. The chain's CDR3 is CASSQYSGPYEQYF. The whole variable domain, filled in from reference TRBV7-2 and TRBJ2-7, reads GAGVSQSPSNKVTEKGKDVELRCDPISGHTALYWYRQSLGQGLEFLIYFQGNSAPDKSGLPSDRFSAERTGGSVSTLTIQRTQQEDSAVYLCASSQYSGPYEQYFGPGTRLTVT.

This rearrangement joins TRBV24-1 to TRBJ1-1; checking the TCRdb D call of TRBD1 is not possible without DNA. Per germline, CDR1 KGHDR and CDR2 SFDVKD. CDR3 size: 13 residues. The CDR3 here is CATHLQGRTEAFF.

The chain is built from TRBV18 and TRBJ1-5; TCRdb picks TRBD1, but there is no DNA to check that call. From germline, CDR1 is KGHSH and CDR2 LQKENI. The CDR3 has 15 residues. CDR3 sequence reads: CASSRQQNSNQPQHF.

V and J are TRBV9 and TRBJ1-1; TCRdb selects TRBD1, and the lack of DNA leaves this call unchecked. The germline V gene has CDR1 SGDLS and CDR2 YYNGEE. The CDR3 runs 16 residues. The CDR3 spells CASAPLPGSRRTEAFF.

The chain combines TRBV5-1 with TRBJ1-1. Germline V CDR1 and CDR2: SGHRS, YFSETQ. This CDR3 comprises 14 residues. The CDR3 sequence: CASSPGLPGTEAFF.

The J gene is TRBJ1-2, the V gene TRBV27; checking the TCRdb D call of TRBD1 is not possible without DNA. Germline CDR1 MNHEY, CDR2 SMNVEV (reference sequence). The CDR3 sequence is 14 residues long. Here the CDR3 reads CANDQGGRGDGYTF.

This chain joins TRBV12-3 or TRBV12-4 and TRBJ2-3. CDR3 size: 15 residues. This chain's CDR3 is CASSFGSTDTDTQYF.